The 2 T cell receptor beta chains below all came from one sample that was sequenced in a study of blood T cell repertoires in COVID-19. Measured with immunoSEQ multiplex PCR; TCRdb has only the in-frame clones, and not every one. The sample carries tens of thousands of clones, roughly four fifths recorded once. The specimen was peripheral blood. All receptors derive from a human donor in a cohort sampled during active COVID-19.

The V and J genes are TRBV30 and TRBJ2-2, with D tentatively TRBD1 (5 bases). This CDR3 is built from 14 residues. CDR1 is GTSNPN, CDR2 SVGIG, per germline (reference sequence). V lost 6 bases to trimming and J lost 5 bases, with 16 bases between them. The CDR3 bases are TGTGCCTGTAAAAGGGGAAGTGGGACCGGGGAGCTGTTTTTT. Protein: CACKRGSGTGELFF.

The CDR3 protein is CAISESPQGGPAAEQFF. DNA for the CDR3: TGTGCCATCAGTGAGTCCCCACAGGGTGGCCCAGCAGCTGAGCAGTTCTTC. The chain uses TRBV10-3 and TRBJ2-1; weak D call: TRBD1 (6 bases). Trimming left V 0 bases short and J 9 bases short, with 21 bases between. CDR3 length: 17 amino acids. Germline CDR1 and CDR2: ENHRY and SYGVKD.